A selection of T cell receptor beta chains follows, all from one sample in a study of identical twins. TCRdb re-called the 5' RACE reads with MiXCR, one entry per CDR3 protein. Counted here are 430,000 or so distinct CDR3 sequences, less than 25% occurring once; the ten biggest clones make up around 3%. In addition, the sample was reused for a study of T cells expressing NK-cell markers.

The sequenced sample was CD4+ T cells sorted from blood. The receptor source for this set is a young woman in good health. Both conserved end residues are part of each CDR3. The D gene is left open where the match is weak. The size field is filled for only some rows; it gives once, few, many or a size class.

D gene | J gene | V gene | clone size | CDR3 DNA | CDR3 protein
TRBD2 | TRBJ2-5 | TRBV7-8 | few | TGTGCCAGCAGCCGGACTAGCGGGCTGCAAGAGACCCAGTACTTC | CASSRTSGLQETQYF
TRBD2 | TRBJ2-5 | TRBV7-8 | - | TGTGCCAGCAGCTTAGCATTCAAAGCGGGAGTAGGCCAAGAGACCCAGTACTTC | CASSLAFKAGVGQETQYF
TRBD2 | TRBJ2-7 | TRBV20-1 | - | TGCAGTGCTAGACCCGGGGGGGTCGAGCAGTACTTC | CSARPGGVEQYF
TRBD2 | TRBJ2-3 | TRBV9 | - | TGTGCCAGCAGCTCTCGAACAGGAACTCGAGCGGGAGGCTCAGATACGCAGTATTTT | CASSSRTGTRAGGSDTQYF
- | TRBJ1-2 | TRBV6-1 | - | TGTGCCAGCAGTGAAGTCAGATTTGGCTACACCTTC | CASSEVRFGYTF
- | TRBJ1-1 | TRBV20-1 | - | TGCAGTGCTAGAGTCGGGAGGACAGCTAGGAACACTGAAGCTTTCTTT | CSARVGRTARNTEAFF
TRBD2 | TRBJ2-7 | TRBV9 | - | TGTGCCAGCAGCGCGGGGACTAGCGGAACCTACGAGCAGTACTTC | CASSAGTSGTYEQYF
TRBD2 | TRBJ2-1 | TRBV2 | few | TGTGCCAGCAGAGGGACTAGCGTCTACAATGAGCAGTTCTTC | CASRGTSVYNEQFF
- | TRBJ2-1 | TRBV20-1 | - | TGCAGTGCTAGAGATGCAGGGCCCAACTACAATGAGCAGTTCTTC | CSARDAGPNYNEQFF
TRBD2 | TRBJ2-7 | TRBV7-9 | once | TGTGCCAGCAGCACGGGACTAGCGGGAGTTACCGAGCAGTACTTC | CASSTGLAGVTEQYF
TRBD1 | TRBJ1-2 | TRBV5-1 | - | TGCGCCAGCAGCTTGTATTGGGGACAGGACTATGGCTACACCTTC | CASSLYWGQDYGYTF
TRBD1 | TRBJ2-3 | TRBV9 | few | TGTGCCAGCAGCGCCAGACACAGGGGAGACGGCACAGATACGCAGTATTTT | CASSARHRGDGTDTQYF
- | TRBJ1-4 | TRBV12-3/TRBV12-4 | - | TGTGCCAGCAGACCAACTCTTAATGAAAAACTGTTTTTT | CASRPTLNEKLFF
- | TRBJ2-3 | TRBV20-1 | - | TGCAGTGGTTGGGTTGGAAACACAGATACGCAGTATTTT | CSGWVGNTDTQYF
- | TRBJ2-5 | TRBV30 | once | TGTGCCTGGAGTGTACATGGGGAGACCCAGTACTTC | CAWSVHGETQYF
TRBD1 | TRBJ2-7 | TRBV27 | once | TGTGCCAGCAGGAGGACAGGGTCAGCCTACGAGCAGTACTTC | CASRRTGSAYEQYF
- | TRBJ1-1 | TRBV20-1 | many | TGCAGTGCTAGAGACGGGGGCATGGAAGCTTTCTTT | CSARDGGMEAFF
- | TRBJ2-7 | TRBV5-1 | - | TGCGCCAGCAGCTCTCTCGGTGGGCCCTACGAGCAGTACTTC | CASSSLGGPYEQYF
- | TRBJ2-1 | TRBV7-9 | few | TGTGCCAGCAGCACGTCTAATGAGCAGTTCTTC | CASSTSNEQFF
- | TRBJ1-2 | TRBV20-1 | - | TGCAGTGCTAAAGAGTTCAGGCCGGTGGACTATGGCTACACCTTC | CSAKEFRPVDYGYTF
- | TRBJ1-3 | TRBV20-1 | few | TGCAGTGCTAGCGGGGGGAGTACTGGAAACACCATATATTTT | CSASGGSTGNTIYF
- | TRBJ2-1 | TRBV5-1 | - | TGCGCCAGCAGCTTGGCCGTTTCAGGGGATAGGGATGAGCAGTTCTTC | CASSLAVSGDRDEQFF
TRBD1 | TRBJ1-2 | TRBV2 | few | TGTGCCAGCTTAAGGGGGCCCAACTATGGCTACACCTTC | CASLRGPNYGYTF
TRBD2 | TRBJ2-1 | TRBV11-1 | - | TGTGCCAGCAGCTCGCCGGGACTAGCGGGAGCTAGTTCCTACAATGAGCAGTTCTTC | CASSSPGLAGASSYNEQFF
- | TRBJ1-2 | TRBV5-1 | - | TGCGCCAGCAGCTTGGCGGCAGGGAATAACTATGGCTACACCTTC | CASSLAAGNNYGYTF
- | TRBJ1-1 | TRBV6-1 | few | TGTGCCAGCAAACGGGGCACGACAGTCATGAACACTGAAGCTTTCTTT | CASKRGTTVMNTEAFF
- | TRBJ2-1 | TRBV6-5 | few | TGTGCCAGCCGGGCCGAGAAGGGGAGGAATGAGCAGTTCTTC | CASRAEKGRNEQFF